The clone carrying this TCR beta chain has ten or more counts. The TCR beta CDR3 region was amplified from genomic DNA, with two rounds of multiplex PCR being used for the amplification. Every TRBV and TRBJ gene had its own specific primer in first-round PCR. TCRdb reprocessed the multiplex PCR reads with MiXCR, giving one entry per CDR3 protein. This table has around 17,000 distinct CDR3 sequences, roughly 28% appearing once. The sample is drawn from a study of prognosis after radiotherapy for stage I lung cancer. Study-wide context: Distant metastases developed in four patients after radiotherapy (median about 7 months); roughly 15 showed no significant progression.

The CDR3 is 14 residues long. Per germline, CDR1 KGHDR and CDR2 SFDVKD. With 0 bases removed from V and 9 bases from J, the gap between germline ends came to 14 bases. The gene calls are TRBV24-1 and TRBJ2-7, with D hard to call. The sequence was obtained from a donor over 45 with non-small cell lung cancer. The sequencing here drew on PBMCs, taken before or after stereotactic body radiation therapy (not recorded which). As DNA, the CDR3 is TGTGCCACCAGTGATTTGTATTCTGCATCGGGGCAGTACTTC. Protein product: CATSDLYSASGQYF.